A selection of T cell receptor beta chains follows, all from one sample in a study of CXCR3-negative and CXCR3-positive naive CD8 T cells. After re-calling the 5' RACE reads, TCRdb lists one entry per CDR3 protein, DNA absent. There are more than 6,000 distinct CDR3 sequences in the sample, with approximately 2.4% held by the top ten. The material sequenced was naive CXCR3- CD8+ T cells from blood. Receptors were obtained from a human donor in good health. Some clones in this sample may be carry-over from other donors' samples. CDR3s include the opening cysteine and the closing phenylalanine or tryptophan. Rows give clone size only sometimes, using once, few, many, or a class for an expanded clone.

clone size	V gene	J gene	CDR3 protein
medium-sized	TRBV3-1	TRBJ2-1	CASSQGVFEQFF
NA	TRBV29-1	TRBJ1-1	CSVVGGSNTEAFF
NA	TRBV5-5	TRBJ2-7	CASSHPSYEQYF
NA	TRBV2	TRBJ2-7	CASRGGAGALYEQYF
NA	TRBV7-9	TRBJ2-5	CASSPSARGETQYF
NA	TRBV4-1	TRBJ1-1	CASSQEAGTNTEAFF
NA	TRBV2	TRBJ2-1	CASSEVAGGVNEQFF
NA	TRBV7-8	TRBJ2-7	CASSELDRGYEQYF
NA	TRBV13	TRBJ2-1	CASSGENNEQFF
medium-sized	TRBV29-1	TRBJ2-2	CSVEVGSANTGELFF
medium-sized	TRBV4-1	TRBJ2-7	CASSQVEDPTYEQYF
medium-sized	TRBV29-1	TRBJ2-1	CSVEKREAPPYNEQFF
NA	TRBV7-9	TRBJ2-1	CASSLGSSNEQFF
NA	TRBV5-1	TRBJ2-7	CASSLLGGGYEQYF
medium-sized	TRBV11-2	TRBJ2-1	CASSLLAGGYNEQFF
NA	TRBV20-1	TRBJ2-1	CSARVSTYNEQFF
medium-sized	TRBV24-1	TRBJ2-5	CATSDLSRGKETQYF
medium-sized	TRBV6-5	TRBJ2-1	CASSSTAGGPGNEQFF
NA	TRBV29-1	TRBJ2-1	CSASGGVRPYNEQFF
NA	TRBV12-3/TRBV12-4	TRBJ2-1	CASSHYNEQFF
NA	TRBV5-1	TRBJ2-2	CASSPEGQYTGELFF
NA	TRBV12-3/TRBV12-4	TRBJ2-1	CASSFSYNEQFF
medium-sized	TRBV7-9	TRBJ1-2	CASSLDRTQGGYTF
NA	TRBV5-1	TRBJ2-1	CASSSSGTGGNEKFF
NA	TRBV19	TRBJ2-6	CASSIWGVGANVLTF
NA	TRBV20-1	TRBJ2-7	CSATGLAVTYEQYF
NA	TRBV4-1	TRBJ2-7	CASSLGTSGTSYEQYF
medium-sized	TRBV20-1	TRBJ1-1	CSAWSDRDPTEAFF
medium-sized	TRBV29-1	TRBJ1-2	CSVESGPGNGYTF
medium-sized	TRBV2	TRBJ2-3	CASSDLGYTSTDTQYF
medium-sized	TRBV7-2	TRBJ2-1	CASSLRFKGLAGNEQFF
medium-sized	TRBV29-1	TRBJ2-7	CSVARTSDAYEQYF
NA	TRBV15	TRBJ2-1	CATSGGQLYNEQFF
NA	TRBV10-1	TRBJ1-2	CASSETGTFYGYTF
medium-sized	TRBV5-4	TRBJ2-1	CASSLRGTSYNEQFF
NA	TRBV28	TRBJ2-1	CASSWSSGEGEQFF
NA	TRBV11-2	TRBJ2-3	CASSFPRAAPSSSGGAWTDTQYF
medium-sized	TRBV12-3/TRBV12-4	TRBJ1-1	CASRGLPVGDTEAFF
medium-sized	TRBV13	TRBJ1-1	CASSAGRINTEAFF
medium-sized	TRBV7-9	TRBJ1-2	CASSQTGVYGYTF
NA	TRBV20-1	TRBJ2-1	CSASRLHFDNEQFF
NA	TRBV29-1	TRBJ2-3	CSVEWAGPTDTQYF
NA	TRBV12-3/TRBV12-4	TRBJ1-2	CASSLRAHYGYTF